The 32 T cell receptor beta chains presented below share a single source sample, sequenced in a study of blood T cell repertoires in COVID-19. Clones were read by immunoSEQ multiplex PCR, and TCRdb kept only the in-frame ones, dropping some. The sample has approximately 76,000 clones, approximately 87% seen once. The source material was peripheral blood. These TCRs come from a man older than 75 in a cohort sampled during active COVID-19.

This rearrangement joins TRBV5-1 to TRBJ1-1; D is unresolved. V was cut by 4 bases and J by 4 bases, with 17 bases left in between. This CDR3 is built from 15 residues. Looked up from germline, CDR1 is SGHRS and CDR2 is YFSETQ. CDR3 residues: CASSPPRGRVTEAFF. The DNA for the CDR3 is TGCGCCAGCAGCCCCCCTCGAGGGCGGGTCACTGAAGCTTTCTTT.

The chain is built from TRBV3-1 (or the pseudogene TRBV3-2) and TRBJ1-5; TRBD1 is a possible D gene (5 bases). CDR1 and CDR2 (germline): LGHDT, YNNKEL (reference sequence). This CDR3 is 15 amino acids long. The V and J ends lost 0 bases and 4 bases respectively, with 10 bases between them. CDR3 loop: CASSQDPKGNQPQHF. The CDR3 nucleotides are TGTGCCAGCAGCCAAGATCCGAAGGGGAATCAGCCCCAGCATTTT.

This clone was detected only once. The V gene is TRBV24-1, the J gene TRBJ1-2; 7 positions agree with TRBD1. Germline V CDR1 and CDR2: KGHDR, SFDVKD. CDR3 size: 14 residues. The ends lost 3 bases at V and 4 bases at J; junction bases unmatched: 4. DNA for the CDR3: TGTGCCACCAGTGATCGGACAGGCCTCTATGGCTACACCTTC. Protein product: CATSDRTGLYGYTF.

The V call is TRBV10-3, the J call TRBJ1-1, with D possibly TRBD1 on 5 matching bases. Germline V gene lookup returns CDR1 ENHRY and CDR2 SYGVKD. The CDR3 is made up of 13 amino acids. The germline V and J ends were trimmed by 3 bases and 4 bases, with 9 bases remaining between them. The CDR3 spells CAISESGGTEAFF. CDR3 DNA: TGTGCCATCAGTGAATCGGGGGGCACTGAAGCTTTCTTT.

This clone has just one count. The CDR3 here is CASSPGTGGYEQYV. Here the CDR3 DNA reads TGTGCCAGCAGCCCGGGGACAGGGGGCTACGAGCAGTACGTC. The V call is TRBV3-1 (or the pseudogene TRBV3-2), the J call TRBJ2-7; TRBD1 agrees at 11 bases. Germline V gene sequence: CDR1 LGHDT, CDR2 YNNKEL (reference sequence). V dropped 4 bases and J dropped 3; count of bases not matched to a gene: 2. The CDR3 is made up of 14 amino acids.

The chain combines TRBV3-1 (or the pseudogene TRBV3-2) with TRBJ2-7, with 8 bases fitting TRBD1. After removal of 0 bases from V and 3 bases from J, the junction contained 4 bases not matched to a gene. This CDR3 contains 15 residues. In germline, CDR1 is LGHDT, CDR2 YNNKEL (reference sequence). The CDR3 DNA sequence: TGTGCCAGCAGCCAAGATCAGACAGGGGTCTACGAGCAGTACTTC. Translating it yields CASSQDQTGVYEQYF.

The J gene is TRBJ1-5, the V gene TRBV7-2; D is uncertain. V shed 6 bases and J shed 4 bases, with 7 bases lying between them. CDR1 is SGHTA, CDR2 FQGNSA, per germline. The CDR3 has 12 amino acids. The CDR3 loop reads CASSRGNQPQHF. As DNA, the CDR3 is TGTGCCAGCAGTAGAGGGAATCAGCCCCAGCATTTT.

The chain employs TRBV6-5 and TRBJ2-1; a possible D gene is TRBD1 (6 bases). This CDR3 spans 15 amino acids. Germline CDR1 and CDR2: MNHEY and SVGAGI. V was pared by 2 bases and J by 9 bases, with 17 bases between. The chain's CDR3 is CASSYRSLQGIEQFF. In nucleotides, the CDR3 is TGTGCCAGCAGTTACCGATCCCTCCAGGGGATTGAGCAGTTCTTC.

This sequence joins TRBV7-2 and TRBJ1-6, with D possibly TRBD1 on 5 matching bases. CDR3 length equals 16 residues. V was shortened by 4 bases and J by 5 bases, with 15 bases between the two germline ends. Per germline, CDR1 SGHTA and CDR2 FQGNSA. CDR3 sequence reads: CASSSTPGGNNSPLHF. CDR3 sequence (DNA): TGTGCCAGCAGCTCTACCCCGGGGGGAAATAATTCACCCCTCCACTTT. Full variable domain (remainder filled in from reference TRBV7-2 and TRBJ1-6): GAGVSQSPSNKVTEKGKDVELRCDPISGHTALYWYRQSLGQGLEFLIYFQGNSAPDKSGLPSDRFSAERTGGSVSTLTIQRTQQEDSAVYLCASSSTPGGNNSPLHFGNGTRLTVT.

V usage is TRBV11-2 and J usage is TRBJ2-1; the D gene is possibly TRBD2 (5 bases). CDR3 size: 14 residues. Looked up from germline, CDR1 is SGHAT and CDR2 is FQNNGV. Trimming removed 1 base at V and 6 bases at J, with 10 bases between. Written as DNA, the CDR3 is TGTGCCAGCAGCTTAGGATCGAGGGCCAATGAGCAGTTCTTC. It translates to CASSLGSRANEQFF.

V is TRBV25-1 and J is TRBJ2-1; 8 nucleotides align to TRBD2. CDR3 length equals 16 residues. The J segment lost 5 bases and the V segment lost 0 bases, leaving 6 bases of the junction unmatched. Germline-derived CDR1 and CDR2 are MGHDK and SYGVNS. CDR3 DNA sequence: TGTGCCAGCAGTGAATATTCAGCGGGGGTAAACAATGAGCAGTTCTTC. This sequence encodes CASSEYSAGVNNEQFF. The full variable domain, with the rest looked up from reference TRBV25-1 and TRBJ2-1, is EADIYQTPRYLVIGTGKKITLECSQTMGHDKMYWYQQDPGMELHLIHYSYGVNSTEKGDLSSESTVSRIRTEHFPLTLESARPSHTSQYLCASSEYSAGVNNEQFFGPGTRLTVL.

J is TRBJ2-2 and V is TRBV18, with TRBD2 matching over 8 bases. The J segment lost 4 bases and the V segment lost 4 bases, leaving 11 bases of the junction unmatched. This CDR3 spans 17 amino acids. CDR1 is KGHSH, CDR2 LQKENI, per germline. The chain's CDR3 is CASSRPAAGGSTGELFF. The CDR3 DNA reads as TGTGCCAGCTCACGACCTGCGGCGGGGGGTAGCACCGGGGAGCTGTTTTTT.

This CDR3 reads CASIGSGGNGYTF. The CDR3 bases are TGTGCCAGTATAGGTTCAGGGGGCAATGGCTACACCTTC. The chain is built from TRBV19 and TRBJ1-2, with 8 positions matching TRBD1. The CDR3 sequence is 13 residues long. With V trimmed by 7 bases and J by 6 bases, 7 bases remained unmatched. CDR1 is LNHDA and CDR2 is SQIVND in the germline V gene (reference sequence).

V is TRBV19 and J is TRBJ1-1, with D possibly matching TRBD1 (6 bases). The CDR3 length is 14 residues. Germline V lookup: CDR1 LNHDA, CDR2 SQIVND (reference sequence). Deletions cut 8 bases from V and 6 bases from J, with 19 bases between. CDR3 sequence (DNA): TGTGCCAGTCATTTGGCCAGGGGTTCGTCTGAAGCTTTCTTT. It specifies CASHLARGSSEAFF. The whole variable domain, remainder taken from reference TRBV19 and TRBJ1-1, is DGGITQSPKYLFRKEGQNVTLSCEQNLNHDAMYWYRQDPGQGLRLIYYSQIVNDFQKGDIAEGYSVSREKKESFPLTVTSAQKNPTAFYLCASHLARGSSEAFFGQGTRLTVV.

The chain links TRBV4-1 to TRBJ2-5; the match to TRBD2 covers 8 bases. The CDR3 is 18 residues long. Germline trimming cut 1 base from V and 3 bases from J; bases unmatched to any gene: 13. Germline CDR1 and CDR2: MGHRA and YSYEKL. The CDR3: CASSQADDLSGAEETQYF. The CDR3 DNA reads TGCGCCAGCAGCCAAGCGGATGACCTTAGCGGGGCGGAAGAGACCCAGTACTTC.

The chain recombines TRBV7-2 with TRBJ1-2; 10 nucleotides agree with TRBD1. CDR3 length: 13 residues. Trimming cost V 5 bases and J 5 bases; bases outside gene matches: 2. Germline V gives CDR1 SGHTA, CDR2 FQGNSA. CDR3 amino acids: CASSQGQGYGYTF. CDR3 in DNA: TGTGCCAGCAGCCAGGGACAGGGGTATGGCTACACCTTC.

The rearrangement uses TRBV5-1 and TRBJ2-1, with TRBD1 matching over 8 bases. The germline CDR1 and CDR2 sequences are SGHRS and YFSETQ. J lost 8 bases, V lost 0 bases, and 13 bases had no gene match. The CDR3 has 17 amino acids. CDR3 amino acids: CASSLGTRGQIVYEQFF. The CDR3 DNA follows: TGCGCCAGCAGCTTGGGCACCAGGGGGCAAATAGTGTATGAGCAGTTCTTC.

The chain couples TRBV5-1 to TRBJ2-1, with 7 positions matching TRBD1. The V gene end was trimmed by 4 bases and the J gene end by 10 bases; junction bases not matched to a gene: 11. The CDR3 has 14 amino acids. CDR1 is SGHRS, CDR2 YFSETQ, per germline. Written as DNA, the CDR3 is TGCGCCAGCAGCCGCACAGGGGCCCTAGACGAGCAGTTCTTC. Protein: CASSRTGALDEQFF. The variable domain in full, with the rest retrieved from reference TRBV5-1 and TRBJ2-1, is KAGVTQTPRYLIKTRGQQVTLSCSPISGHRSVSWYQQTPGQGLQFLFEYFSETQRNKGNFPGRFSGRQFSNSRSEMNVSTLELGDSALYLCASSRTGALDEQFFGPGTRLTVL.

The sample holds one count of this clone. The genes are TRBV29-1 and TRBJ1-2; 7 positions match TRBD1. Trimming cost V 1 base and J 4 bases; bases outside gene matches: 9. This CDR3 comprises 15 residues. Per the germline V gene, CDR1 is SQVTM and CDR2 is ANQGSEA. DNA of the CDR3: TGCAGCGTTGAAGTCGGAGGGACAGCGGGCTATGGCTACACCTTC. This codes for CSVEVGGTAGYGYTF.

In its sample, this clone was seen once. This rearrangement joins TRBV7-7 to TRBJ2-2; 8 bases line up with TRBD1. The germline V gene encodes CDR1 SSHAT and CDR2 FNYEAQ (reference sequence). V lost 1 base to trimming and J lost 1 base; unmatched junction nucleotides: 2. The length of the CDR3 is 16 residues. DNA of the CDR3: TGTGCCAGCAGCTTAGAAGGGACAGGGAACACCGGGGAGCTGTTTTTT. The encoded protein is CASSLEGTGNTGELFF.

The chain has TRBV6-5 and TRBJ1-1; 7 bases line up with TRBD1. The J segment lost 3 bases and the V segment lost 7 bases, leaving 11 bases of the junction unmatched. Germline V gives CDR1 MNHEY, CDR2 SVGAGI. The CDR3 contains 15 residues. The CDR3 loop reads CASTPGTGVDTEAFF. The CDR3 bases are TGTGCCAGCACCCCGGGTACAGGGGTCGACACTGAAGCTTTCTTT.

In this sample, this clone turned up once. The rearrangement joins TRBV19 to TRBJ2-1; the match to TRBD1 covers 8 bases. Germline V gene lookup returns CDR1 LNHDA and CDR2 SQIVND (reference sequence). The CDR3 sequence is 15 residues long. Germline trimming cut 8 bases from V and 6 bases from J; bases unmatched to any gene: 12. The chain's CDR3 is CASAGGRHPGNEQFF. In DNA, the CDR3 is TGTGCCAGTGCAGGGGGCCGCCACCCCGGCAATGAGCAGTTCTTC.

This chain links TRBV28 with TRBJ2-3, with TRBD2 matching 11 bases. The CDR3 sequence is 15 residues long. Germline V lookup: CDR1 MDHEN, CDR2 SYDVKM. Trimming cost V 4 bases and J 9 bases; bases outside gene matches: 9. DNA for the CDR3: TGTGCCAGCAGTTCCACGACTAGCGGGGCAATGACGCAGTATTTT. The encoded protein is CASSSTTSGAMTQYF.

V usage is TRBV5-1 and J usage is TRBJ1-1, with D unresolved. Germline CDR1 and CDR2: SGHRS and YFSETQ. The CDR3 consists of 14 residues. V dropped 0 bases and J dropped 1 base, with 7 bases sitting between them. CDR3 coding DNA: TGCGCCAGCAGCTTGGCTCCGGGGAACACTGAAGCTTTCTTT. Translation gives CASSLAPGNTEAFF.

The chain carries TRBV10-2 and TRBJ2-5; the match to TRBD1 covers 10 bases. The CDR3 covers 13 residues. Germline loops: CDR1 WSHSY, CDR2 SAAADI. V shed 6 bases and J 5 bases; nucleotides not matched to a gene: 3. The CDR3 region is CASRTGGVETQYF. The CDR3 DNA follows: TGCGCCAGCAGGACAGGGGGCGTTGAGACCCAGTACTTC.

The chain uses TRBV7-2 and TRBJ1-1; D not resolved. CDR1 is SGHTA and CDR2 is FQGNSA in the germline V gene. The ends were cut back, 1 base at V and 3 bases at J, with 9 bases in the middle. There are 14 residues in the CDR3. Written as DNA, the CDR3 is TGTGCCAGCAGCTTAGTCTTGTCCCACACTGAAGCTTTCTTT. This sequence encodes CASSLVLSHTEAFF.

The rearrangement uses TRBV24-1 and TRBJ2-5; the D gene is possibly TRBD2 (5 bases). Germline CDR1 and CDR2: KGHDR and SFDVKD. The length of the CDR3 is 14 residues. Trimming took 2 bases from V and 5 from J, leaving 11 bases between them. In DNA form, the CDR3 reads TGTGCCACCAGTGATTCAGACGGGGTGGAGACCCAGTACTTC. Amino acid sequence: CATSDSDGVETQYF.

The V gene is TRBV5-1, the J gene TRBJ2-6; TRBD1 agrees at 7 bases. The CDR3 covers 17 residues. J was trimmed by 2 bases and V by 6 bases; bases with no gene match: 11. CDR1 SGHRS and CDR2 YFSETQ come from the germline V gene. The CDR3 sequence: CASTIGQENTGANVLTF. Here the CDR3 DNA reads TGCGCCAGCACCATTGGACAGGAGAACACTGGGGCCAACGTCCTGACTTTC. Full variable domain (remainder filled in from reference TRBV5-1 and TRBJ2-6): KAGVTQTPRYLIKTRGQQVTLSCSPISGHRSVSWYQQTPGQGLQFLFEYFSETQRNKGNFPGRFSGRQFSNSRSEMNVSTLELGDSALYLCASTIGQENTGANVLTFGAGSRLTVL.

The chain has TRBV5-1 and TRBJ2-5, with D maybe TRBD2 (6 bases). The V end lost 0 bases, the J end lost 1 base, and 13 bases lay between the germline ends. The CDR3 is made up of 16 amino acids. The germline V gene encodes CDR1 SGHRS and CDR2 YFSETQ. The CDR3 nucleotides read TGCGCCAGCAGCTTGGGATCTAGCGCCGGCCAAGAGACCCAGTACTTC. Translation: CASSLGSSAGQETQYF.

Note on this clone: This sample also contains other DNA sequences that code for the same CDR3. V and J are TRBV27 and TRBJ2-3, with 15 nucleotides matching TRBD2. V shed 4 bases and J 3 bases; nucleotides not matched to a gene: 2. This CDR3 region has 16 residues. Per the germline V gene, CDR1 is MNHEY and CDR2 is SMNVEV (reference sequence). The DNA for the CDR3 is TGTGCCAGCAGTTCTGGGACTAGCGGGGGGACAGATACGCAGTATTTT. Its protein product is CASSSGTSGGTDTQYF.

The CDR3 DNA follows: TGTGCCAGCAGCTCGAGGGACAGGCCGGGTGCGCAGTACGTC. Translation gives CASSSRDRPGAQYV. The V call is TRBV5-6, the J call TRBJ2-7; TRBD1 matches 8 bases. Germline-derived CDR1 and CDR2 are SGHDT and YYEEEE. The trim removed 3 bases at V and 9 bases at J, leaving 11 bases unmatched. CDR3 length equals 14 residues.

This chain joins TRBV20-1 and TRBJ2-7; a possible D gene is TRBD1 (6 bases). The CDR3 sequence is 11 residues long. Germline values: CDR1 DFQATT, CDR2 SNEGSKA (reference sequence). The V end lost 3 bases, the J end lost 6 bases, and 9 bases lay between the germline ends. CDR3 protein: CSASRGGEQYV. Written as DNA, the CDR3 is TGCAGTGCTAGCAGGGGTGGCGAGCAGTACGTC.